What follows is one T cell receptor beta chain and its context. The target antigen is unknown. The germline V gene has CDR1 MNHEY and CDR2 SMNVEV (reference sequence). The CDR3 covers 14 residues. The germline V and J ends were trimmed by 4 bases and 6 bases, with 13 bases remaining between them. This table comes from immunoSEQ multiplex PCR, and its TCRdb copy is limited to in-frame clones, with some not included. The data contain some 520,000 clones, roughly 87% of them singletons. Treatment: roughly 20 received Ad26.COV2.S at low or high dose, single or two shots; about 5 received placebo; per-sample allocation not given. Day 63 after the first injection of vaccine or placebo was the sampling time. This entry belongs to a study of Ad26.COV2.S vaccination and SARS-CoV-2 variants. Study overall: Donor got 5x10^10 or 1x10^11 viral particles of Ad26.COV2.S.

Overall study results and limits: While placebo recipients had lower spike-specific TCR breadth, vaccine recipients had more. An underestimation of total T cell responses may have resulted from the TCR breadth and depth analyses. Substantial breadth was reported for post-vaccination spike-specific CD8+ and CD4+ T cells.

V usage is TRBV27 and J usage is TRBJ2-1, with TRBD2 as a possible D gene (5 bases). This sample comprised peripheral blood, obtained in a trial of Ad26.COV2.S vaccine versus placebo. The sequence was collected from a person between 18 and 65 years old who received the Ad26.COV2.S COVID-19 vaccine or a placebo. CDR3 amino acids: CASSSRRGFNEQFF. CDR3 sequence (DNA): TGTGCCAGCAGTTCCCGACGGGGATTCAATGAGCAGTTCTTC.